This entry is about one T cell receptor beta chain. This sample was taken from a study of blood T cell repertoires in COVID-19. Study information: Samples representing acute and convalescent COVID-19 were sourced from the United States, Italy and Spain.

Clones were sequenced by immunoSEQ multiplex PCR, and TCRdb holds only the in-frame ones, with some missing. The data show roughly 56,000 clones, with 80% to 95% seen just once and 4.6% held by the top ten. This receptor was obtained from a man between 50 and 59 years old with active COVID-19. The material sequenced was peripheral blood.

The CDR3 sequence is CASQGDRLNYGYTF. CDR3 nucleotides: TGTGCCAGCCAAGGAGACAGACTCAACTATGGCTACACCTTC. J is TRBJ1-2 and V is TRBV6-5, with D tentatively TRBD1 (5 bases). Germline CDR1 reads MNHEY; CDR2 reads SVGAGI. The CDR3 is 14 residues long. The V end was cut by 8 bases, the J end by 2 bases, with 15 bases between.